These T cell receptor beta chains were read from a single sample in a study of blood T cell repertoires in COVID-19. TCRdb's copy holds only in-frame clones and misses some; the assay was immunoSEQ multiplex PCR. The sample yields approximately 190,000 clones, around 80% seen once. The sequencing input was peripheral blood. The receptors were sampled from a man aged 25 to 40 with active or convalescent COVID-19. CDR3s include the opening cysteine and the closing phenylalanine or tryptophan. The D gene is left open where the match is weak. Some rows mark clone size as missing; the rest say once, few, many or name a class of expanded clone.

>TRBJ1-2|-|TRBV24-1|-
TGTGCCACCAGTTACGGCTATGGCTACACCTTC
CATSYGYGYTF
>TRBJ1-3|-|TRBV11-2|-
TGTGCCAGCAGCTTAGTATCAGCAGGCTCTGGAAACACCATATATTTT
CASSLVSAGSGNTIYF
>TRBJ2-7|-|TRBV2|TRBD1
TGTGCCAGCTTCTCGGGCAGGGGGTACGAGCAGTACTTC
CASFSGRGYEQYF
>TRBJ2-7|-|TRBV10-2|TRBD2
TGCGCCAGCAGTGATTGGACTAGCGGGAGGTACGAGCAGTACTTC
CASSDWTSGRYEQYF
>TRBJ2-3|once|TRBV29-1|-
TGCAGCGTTGGGAGGGGGACAGGGGCTAGCGGGAACACAGATACGCAGTATTTT
CSVGRGTGASGNTDTQYF
>TRBJ1-4|-|TRBV18|TRBD1
TGTGCCAGCTCCCCCTCAGGGGGGACCTATGAAAAACTGTTTTTT
CASSPSGGTYEKLFF
>TRBJ1-4|-|TRBV6-5|-
TGTGCCAGCACCGCTGCGGGGGAAAAACTGTTTTTT
CASTAAGEKLFF
>TRBJ1-1|few|TRBV23-1|-
TGCGCCAGCAGTCCGAGCGGGAGACAGTGGAACACTGAAGCTTTCTTT
CASSPSGRQWNTEAFF
>TRBJ1-5|-|TRBV19|TRBD1
TGTGCCAGTAGTATGGGGACAGGCGCTTATCAGCCCCAGCATTTT
CASSMGTGAYQPQHF
>TRBJ1-2|-|TRBV6-1|-
TGTGCCAGCAGTGAAGCGGCGCAGGGCTTCTATGGCTACACCTTC
CASSEAAQGFYGYTF
>TRBJ1-1|-|TRBV5-1|-
TGCGCCAGCAGCGGCCTGACAGGGAACACTGAAGCTTTCTTT
CASSGLTGNTEAFF
>TRBJ2-5|-|TRBV24-1|-
TGTGCCACCAGTGATCCCGGGACAAGCGAGGGCGAGACCCAGTACTTC
CATSDPGTSEGETQYF
>TRBJ1-6|-|TRBV7-2|-
TGTGCCAGCAGCTCAGGGCCCAATTCACCCCTCCACTTT
CASSSGPNSPLHF
>TRBJ2-7|-|TRBV10-3|TRBD2
TGTGCCATCAGGGCTAGCGGGAACGACGAGCAGTACTTC
CAIRASGNDEQYF
>TRBJ1-6|few|TRBV6-5|TRBD1
TGTGCCAGCAGAAGGACAGGGGGCCAGAATTCACCCCTCCACTTT
CASRRTGGQNSPLHF
>TRBJ1-4|-|TRBV7-9|-
TGTGCCAGCAGCTCGGGGGGAAACGGGGAAAAACTGTTTTTT
CASSSGGNGEKLFF
>TRBJ1-4|-|TRBV25-1|TRBD1
TGTGCCAGCAGAGCACAGGGGGGGGGCGAAAAACTGTTTTTT
CASRAQGGGEKLFF
>TRBJ1-3|-|TRBV29-1|-
TGCAGCGTCCGGCCAACCGGAGGGTCTGGAAACACCATATATTTT
CSVRPTGGSGNTIYF
>TRBJ2-1|-|TRBV29-1|-
TGCAGCGTTGAAGAGACTACAGGGTATGAGCAGTTCTTC
CSVEETTGYEQFF
>TRBJ1-1|-|TRBV12-3/TRBV12-4|-
TGTGCCAGCACGCGAGGGGGGAACACTGAAGCTTTCTTT
CASTRGGNTEAFF
>TRBJ2-2|-|TRBV24-1|TRBD2
TGTGCCACCAGTGATCTTCAGCGGGAGGGGACCGGGGAGCTGTTTTTT
CATSDLQREGTGELFF
>TRBJ1-3|-|TRBV5-1|TRBD1
TGCGCCAGCAGTTACGGACAGGGAATTGGAAACACCATATATTTT
CASSYGQGIGNTIYF
>TRBJ1-2|-|TRBV25-1|TRBD1
TGTGCCAGCAGTGGAGTACCGGGACAGATTGACGTTAACTATGGCTACACCTTC
CASSGVPGQIDVNYGYTF
>TRBJ1-2|once|TRBV6-4|-
TGTGCCAGCAGATACATCCACATACAGGTGAACTATGGCTACACCTTC
CASRYIHIQVNYGYTF
>TRBJ1-6|-|TRBV7-2|-
TGTGCCAGCAGCTTAACACGGGATTCACCCCTCCACTTT
CASSLTRDSPLHF
>TRBJ1-5|-|TRBV30|TRBD1
TGTGCCTGGACGGTGACAGGGTATAGCAATCAGCCCCAGCATTTT
CAWTVTGYSNQPQHF
>TRBJ1-1|-|TRBV6-2/TRBV6-3|-
TGTGCCAGCAGTCTTCGACAGGTACCTATGAACACTGAAGCTTTCTTT
CASSLRQVPMNTEAFF
>TRBJ2-7|-|TRBV4-1|-
TGCGCCAGCAGCCCACTTTTCGGGATTAAGGGCTACAGCACCTACGAGCAGTACTTC
CASSPLFGIKGYSTYEQYF
>TRBJ2-5|-|TRBV30|TRBD1
TGTGCCTGGAGCTTAGGGAGTGTCAGGGGGCAAGAGACCCAGTACTTC
CAWSLGSVRGQETQYF
>TRBJ1-2|-|TRBV6-2/TRBV6-3|-
TGTGCCAGCAGTCCCAGGGATGGCTACACCTTC
CASSPRDGYTF
>TRBJ2-7|-|TRBV19|TRBD1
TGTGCCAGTAGTTGGAGGGGACAGGGGACCCACGAGCAGTACTTC
CASSWRGQGTHEQYF
>TRBJ2-2|-|TRBV11-2|-
TGTGCCAGCAGCTTAGAGACTTGGGTGAACACCGGGGAGCTGTTTTTT
CASSLETWVNTGELFF
>TRBJ1-5|-|TRBV6-4|-
TGTGCCAGCAGTGACGGGACAAATCAGCCCCAGCATTTT
CASSDGTNQPQHF
>TRBJ1-4|-|TRBV2|-
TGTGCCAGCGGGAAGGGACACACTGATGAAAAACTGTTTTTT
CASGKGHTDEKLFF
>TRBJ1-2|-|TRBV15|TRBD1
TGTGCCACCAGCAGCGGACAGGGAGGCAACTATGGCTACACCTTC
CATSSGQGGNYGYTF
>TRBJ2-1|-|TRBV3-1/TRBV3-2|TRBD2
TGTGCCAGCAGCCAAGACCTAGCGGGGGGATATGGTGAGCAGTTCTTC
CASSQDLAGGYGEQFF
>TRBJ2-7|once|TRBV28|-
TGTGCCAGCAGTTTCAGGGGTCGTACCTACGAGCAGTACTTC
CASSFRGRTYEQYF
>TRBJ2-7|few|TRBV25-1|-
TGTGCCAGCAGTTTGGGTCCTGGGCCCTACGAGCAGTACTTC
CASSLGPGPYEQYF
>TRBJ1-6|-|TRBV5-1|-
TGCGCCAGCAGCTTGGTGGGAGGGAGTCCTAACGGGGGCTCCTATAATTCACCCCTCCACTTT
CASSLVGGSPNGGSYNSPLHF
>TRBJ1-2|-|TRBV6-1|TRBD1
TGTGCCAGCAGTGAAACCGGGACAGGGGAATGGGGCTACACCTTC
CASSETGTGEWGYTF
>TRBJ2-3|-|TRBV7-9|TRBD2
TGTGCCAGCAGCCCGGCGGGTAGCGGGAAACCGACAGATACGCAGTATTTT
CASSPAGSGKPTDTQYF
>TRBJ2-3|-|TRBV5-6|-
TGTGCCAGCAGCTTGTCGGGGGGCGCAGATACGCAGTATTTT
CASSLSGGADTQYF
>TRBJ1-2|-|TRBV20-1|TRBD1
TGCAGTGTTACAGGGGGCTATGGCTACACCTTC
CSVTGGYGYTF
>TRBJ1-1|-|TRBV7-2|-
TGTGCCAGCAGACCCGGGACACTGTGGAATGTAGCTTTCTTT
CASRPGTLWNVAFF
>TRBJ1-4|-|TRBV20-1|TRBD1
TGCAGTGCTAGTTGGCGACAGGGGGAAGAAAAACTGTTTTTT
CSASWRQGEEKLFF
>TRBJ2-2|-|TRBV28|-
TGTGCCAGCAGTTTAGGCCTAGTCGGCACCGGGGAGCTGTTTTTT
CASSLGLVGTGELFF
>TRBJ1-1|-|TRBV29-1|-
TGCAGCGCCGTGACAGGCCCTAGGCACACTGAAGCTTTCTTT
CSAVTGPRHTEAFF
>TRBJ2-1|few|TRBV27|TRBD2
TGTGCCAGCAAGGCGGGGGGGGACGAGCAGTTCTTC
CASKAGGDEQFF
>TRBJ1-3|-|TRBV5-6|-
TGTGCCAGCAGCCTAGGAACATGGTCGACTGGAAACACCATATATTTT
CASSLGTWSTGNTIYF
>TRBJ2-3|-|TRBV7-9|-
TGTGCCAGCAGTACGGACAGAAGCACAGATACGCAGTATTTT
CASSTDRSTDTQYF
>TRBJ1-3|few|TRBV9|-
TGTGCCAGCAGCGTAGGGGACTACTCTGGAAACACCATATATTTT
CASSVGDYSGNTIYF
>TRBJ2-7|once|TRBV11-3|TRBD1
TGTGCCAGCAGCTCCGGGACAGGGGGATCCTACGAGCAGTACTTC
CASSSGTGGSYEQYF
>TRBJ1-2|once|TRBV19|-
TGTGCCAGTAGATCCGGACAGCAAGGCTACACCTTC
CASRSGQQGYTF
>TRBJ1-3|-|TRBV2|-
TGTGCCAGCCCAATAGACAGGTTAAGAAACACCATATATTTT
CASPIDRLRNTIYF
>TRBJ1-2|-|TRBV19|TRBD1
TGTGCCAGTAGTCCTACAGGGGGCCAAGGCTACACCTTC
CASSPTGGQGYTF
>TRBJ1-2|-|TRBV4-1|-
TGCGCCAGCAGCCAAGGCGTCGGGTCGGGTGACAACTATGGCTACACCTTC
CASSQGVGSGDNYGYTF
>TRBJ2-4|-|TRBV20-1|TRBD1
TGCAGTGCTAGTCATGACAGGGAAGCCAAAAACATTCAGTACTTC
CSASHDREAKNIQYF
>TRBJ2-5|-|TRBV5-1|TRBD1
TGCGCCAGCAGCTTCGGAGACAGGGGCCAAGAGACCCAGTACTTC
CASSFGDRGQETQYF